Presented here are 22 T cell receptor beta chains from one specimen sequenced in a study of identifying expanded T cells in peripheral blood. The repertoire was sequenced with immunoSEQ multiplex PCR; TCRdb's copy has only in-frame clones and lacks some. Among about 74,000 clones, 70% to 90% were seen once, and the ten largest hold about 17%. Input material: blood. These receptors came from a person between 18 and 69 years old in good health.

The rearrangement joins TRBV27 to TRBJ2-3, with 8 bases that match TRBD1. The CDR3 sequence is 14 residues long. Germline CDR1 MNHEY, CDR2 SMNVEV (reference sequence). V was pared by 8 bases and J by 6 bases, with 10 bases of the junction left unmatched. CDR3 in DNA: TGTGCCAGCTCCCAAAGACAGGGGCGGGATACGCAGTATTTT. Translated, it gives CASSQRQGRDTQYF.

The chain carries TRBV5-8 and TRBJ2-5; TRBD2 aligns across 9 bases. The CDR3 sequence is 17 residues long. Trimming cost V 0 bases and J 2 bases; bases outside gene matches: 8. The germline CDR1 and CDR2 sequences are SGHTS and YDEGEE. The chain's CDR3 is CASSLDYGTSNQETQYF. CDR3 bases: TGTGCCAGCAGCTTGGATTACGGGACTAGCAATCAAGAGACCCAGTACTTC.

This chain uses TRBV2 with TRBJ2-2; tentatively, D is TRBD1 (6 bases). In germline, CDR1 is SNHLY, CDR2 FYNNEI. The CDR3 has 17 residues. V shed 4 bases and J shed 1 base, with 16 bases lying between them. CDR3 nucleotides: TGTGCCAGCAGTGTCCATTCCGGGACACTGAACACCGGGGAGCTGTTTTTT. Translating gives CASSVHSGTLNTGELFF.

The rearrangement links TRBV6-6 to TRBJ2-3; no firm D call. Germline V gene lookup returns CDR1 MNHNY and CDR2 SVGAGI (reference sequence). There are 14 residues in the CDR3. V lost 4 bases and J 0 bases, leaving 8 bases between the germline ends. CDR3 DNA: TGTGCCAGCAGTTGGAGCTCTAGCACAGATACGCAGTATTTT. Its protein product is CASSWSSSTDTQYF.

The chain links TRBV28 to TRBJ2-4; no reliable D call. This CDR3 is 13 amino acids long. V shed 6 bases and J shed 5 bases, with 11 bases lying between them. From germline, CDR1 is MDHEN and CDR2 SYDVKM. In DNA form, the CDR3 reads TGTGCCAGCAGCCCCCTGATGCAAAACATTCAGTACTTC. It yields the protein CASSPLMQNIQYF.

This sequence joins TRBV19 and TRBJ2-7; TRBD2 aligns across 7 bases. The CDR3 spans 14 residues. The germline gives CDR1 LNHDA, CDR2 SQIVND (reference sequence). Trimming at V came to 3 bases and at J to 0 bases, leaving 2 bases not matched to a gene. CDR3 residues: CASSITSVSYEQYF. The CDR3 DNA is TGTGCCAGTAGTATCACTAGCGTCTCCTACGAGCAGTACTTC.

The gene calls are TRBV7-2 and TRBJ2-2, with 9 bases that match TRBD2. CDR3 length: 16 amino acids. J gave up 1 base and V 2 bases, and 2 bases lay outside the gene matches. Germline V gene lookup returns CDR1 SGHTA and CDR2 FQGNSA. The CDR3 is CASSLRLAVNTGELFF. CDR3 sequence (DNA): TGTGCCAGCAGCTTACGACTAGCGGTGAACACCGGGGAGCTGTTTTTT.

The table lists this clone with a count of one. The chain combines TRBV13 with TRBJ1-2; maybe TRBD1 (6 bases). The CDR3 runs to 15 residues. The germline V gene has CDR1 PRHDT and CDR2 FYEKMQ (reference sequence). V lost 5 bases, J lost 3 bases, and 16 bases lay in between. The CDR3 DNA is TGTGCCAGCAGCCAAACTACAGGGTTAGACTATGGCTACACCTTC. It specifies CASSQTTGLDYGYTF.

The rearrangement links TRBV28 to TRBJ2-7; D tentatively fits TRBD1 or TRBD2 (5 bases each). Germline V CDR1 and CDR2: MDHEN, SYDVKM. The length of the CDR3 is 17 residues. Trimming removed 3 bases from V and 7 bases from J, with 25 bases in between. CDR3 nucleotides: TGTGCCAGCAGTTTGCTAGCCTCATTCTTCAGGGTTTCGGAGCAGTACTTC. It yields the protein CASSLLASFFRVSEQYF.

This rearrangement joins TRBV28 to TRBJ2-2, with no clear D. The length of the CDR3 is 14 residues. Per germline, CDR1 MDHEN and CDR2 SYDVKM. The germline V and J ends were trimmed by 4 bases and 2 bases, with 8 bases remaining between them. CDR3 sequence (DNA): TGTGCCAGCAGTTCCGGGCTCAACACCGGGGAGCTGTTTTTT. Protein product: CASSSGLNTGELFF.

The chain has TRBV7-3 and TRBJ2-7; D call uncertain. The CDR3 extends over 12 amino acids. Trimming removed 2 bases from V and 7 bases from J, with 9 bases in between. CDR1 and CDR2 (germline): SGHTA, FQGTGA. The CDR3 is CASSLYLGEQYF. In nucleotides, the CDR3 is TGTGCCAGCAGCTTATATCTAGGGGAGCAGTACTTC.

This rearrangement joins TRBV7-9 to TRBJ1-1; tentatively, D is TRBD1 (5 bases). The V and J ends lost 0 bases and 0 bases respectively, with 5 bases between them. This CDR3 is built from 14 residues. Germline CDR1 SEHNR, CDR2 FQNEAQ (reference sequence). The CDR3 coding sequence is TGTGCCAGCAGCTTAGCGGGGGTGAACACTGAAGCTTTCTTT. It specifies CASSLAGVNTEAFF.

V is TRBV7-9 and J is TRBJ2-5; 7 positions agree with TRBD2. V lost 5 bases and J lost 11; bases outside the gene matches: 11. The CDR3 has 13 residues. Germline loops: CDR1 SEHNR, CDR2 FQNEAQ (reference sequence). The CDR3 loop reads CASSAVEGGRQYF. As DNA, the CDR3 is TGTGCCAGCAGCGCCGTCGAGGGAGGGCGGCAGTACTTC.

The gene calls are TRBV7-3 and TRBJ2-7, with 8 bases lining up with TRBD1. The J segment lost 5 bases and the V segment lost 5 bases, leaving 8 bases of the junction unmatched. The CDR3 runs to 14 residues. The germline V gene encodes CDR1 SGHTA and CDR2 FQGTGA. For the CDR3, the DNA is TGTGCCAGCAGCCTACAGGGGGGAATCGACGAGCAGTACTTC. Protein product: CASSLQGGIDEQYF.

This chain links TRBV5-6 with TRBJ1-5; TRBD1 agrees at 7 bases. J lost 9 bases, V lost 2 bases, and 14 bases had no gene match. The CDR3 is 16 amino acids. CDR1 is SGHDT, CDR2 YYEEEE, per germline. The CDR3 nucleotides are TGTGCCAGCAGCTTTTACAGGGGCCTGGTGGATTCGCCCCAGCATTTT. It translates to CASSFYRGLVDSPQHF.

The chain links TRBV30 to TRBJ2-1; D remains ambiguous. CDR3 size: 14 residues. CDR1 and CDR2 from the germline V gene are GTSNPN and SVGIG (reference sequence). Trimming took off 1 base at V and 6 bases at J, with 13 bases between the two ends. The CDR3 bases are TGTGCCTGGAGTGATGGGGTGCCAAGCAATGAGCAGTTCTTC. Protein product: CAWSDGVPSNEQFF.

The V and J genes are TRBV7-2 and TRBJ2-7; 13 bases are a match to TRBD2. Germline values: CDR1 SGHTA, CDR2 FQGNSA. The CDR3 consists of 15 residues. The junction had 2 bases not matched to a gene; V was cut back by 2 bases and J by 4 bases. The CDR3 loop is CASSLWTSGSYEQYF. CDR3 coding DNA: TGTGCCAGCAGCTTATGGACTAGCGGGAGTTACGAGCAGTACTTC.

The V gene is TRBV6-1, the J gene TRBJ2-2, with D tentatively TRBD2 (6 bases). The ends were cut back, 4 bases at V and 5 bases at J, with 11 bases in the middle. Germline V gene data show CDR1 as MNHNS and CDR2 as SASEGT. The CDR3 contains 14 residues. The CDR3 protein is CASSGGERTGELFF. The CDR3 DNA sequence: TGTGCCAGCAGTGGGGGGGAGCGGACCGGGGAGCTGTTTTTT.

The chain employs TRBV6-6 and TRBJ2-7; TRBD2 is a possible D gene (6 bases). V gave up 5 bases and J gave up 3 bases, with 11 bases separating them. CDR3 length: 13 amino acids. The germline V gene has CDR1 MNHNY and CDR2 SVGAGI (reference sequence). The CDR3 DNA sequence: TGTGCCAGCAGTCCTCGACTAGACTACGAGCAGTACTTC. Translated: CASSPRLDYEQYF.

This sequence joins TRBV5-1 and TRBJ2-5, with 9 positions matching TRBD1. CDR3 length equals 16 residues. CDR1 is SGHRS and CDR2 is YFSETQ in the germline V gene. The V gene end was trimmed by 1 base and the J gene end by 5 bases; junction bases not matched to a gene: 9. The CDR3 region is CASSLSPGQGRETQYF. CDR3 DNA sequence: TGCGCCAGCAGCTTGTCACCGGGACAGGGCAGGGAGACCCAGTACTTC.

The gene calls are TRBV7-3 and TRBJ2-3, with 8 bases fitting TRBD2. There are 16 residues in the CDR3. V dropped 2 bases and J dropped 4; count of bases not matched to a gene: 8. Germline loops: CDR1 SGHTA, CDR2 FQGTGA. The CDR3 DNA reads as TGTGCCAGCAGCTTAGGCGGCCCGACTAGCGCAGATACGCAGTATTTT. Translated: CASSLGGPTSADTQYF.

J is TRBJ2-3 and V is TRBV18; D possibly corresponds to TRBD2 (5 bases). The germline V and J ends were trimmed by 0 bases and 2 bases, with 15 bases remaining between them. CDR3 length equals 17 residues. Germline-derived CDR1 and CDR2 are KGHSH and LQKENI. DNA for the CDR3: TGTGCCAGCTCACCACCGTTCGGAGCGGACTCCACAGATACGCAGTATTTT. Protein: CASSPPFGADSTDTQYF.